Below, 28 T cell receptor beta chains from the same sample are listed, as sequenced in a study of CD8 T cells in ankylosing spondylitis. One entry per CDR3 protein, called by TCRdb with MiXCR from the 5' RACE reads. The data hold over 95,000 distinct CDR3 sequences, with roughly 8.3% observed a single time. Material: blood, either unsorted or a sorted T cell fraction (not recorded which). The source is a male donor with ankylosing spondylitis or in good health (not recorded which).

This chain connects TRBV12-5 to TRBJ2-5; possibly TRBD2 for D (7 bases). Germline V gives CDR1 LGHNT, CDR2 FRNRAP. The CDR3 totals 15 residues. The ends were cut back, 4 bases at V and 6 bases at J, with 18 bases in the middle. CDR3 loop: CASGSSRGALKTQYF. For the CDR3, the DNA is TGTGCTAGTGGTTCGTCTCGGGGGGCGCTGAAGACCCAGTACTTC. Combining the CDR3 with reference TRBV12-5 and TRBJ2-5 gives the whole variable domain DARVTQTPRHKVTEMGQEVTMRCQPILGHNTVFWYRQTMMQGLELLAYFRNRAPLDDSGMPKDRFSAEMPDATLATLKIQPSEPRDSAVYFCASGSSRGALKTQYFGPGTRLLVL.

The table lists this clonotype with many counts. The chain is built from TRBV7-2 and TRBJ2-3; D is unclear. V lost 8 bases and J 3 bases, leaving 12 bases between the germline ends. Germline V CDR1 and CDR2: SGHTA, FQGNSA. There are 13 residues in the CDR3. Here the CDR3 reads CASLPLRTDTQYF. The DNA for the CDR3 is TGTGCCAGCCTCCCCCTGCGGACAGATACGCAGTATTTT.

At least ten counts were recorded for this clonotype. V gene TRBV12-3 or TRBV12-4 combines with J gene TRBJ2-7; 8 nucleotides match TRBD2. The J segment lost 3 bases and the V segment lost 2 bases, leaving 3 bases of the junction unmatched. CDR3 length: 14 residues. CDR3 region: CASSLSGGIYEQYF. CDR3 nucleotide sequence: TGTGCCAGCAGTTTAAGCGGGGGAATCTACGAGCAGTACTTC.

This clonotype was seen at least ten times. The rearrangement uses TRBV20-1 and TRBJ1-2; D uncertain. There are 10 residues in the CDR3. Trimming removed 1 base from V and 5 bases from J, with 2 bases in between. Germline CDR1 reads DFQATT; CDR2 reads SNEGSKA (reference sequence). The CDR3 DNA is TGCAGTGCTAGAGGGTATGGCTACACCTTC. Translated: CSARGYGYTF.

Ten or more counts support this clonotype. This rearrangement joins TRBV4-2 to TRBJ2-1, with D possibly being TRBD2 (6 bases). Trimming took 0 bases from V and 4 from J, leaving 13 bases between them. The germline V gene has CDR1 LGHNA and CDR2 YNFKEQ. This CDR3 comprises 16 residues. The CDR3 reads CASSQDLTRVYNEQFF. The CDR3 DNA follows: TGTGCCAGCAGCCAAGATCTGACTAGGGTTTACAATGAGCAGTTCTTC.

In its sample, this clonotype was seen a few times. The CDR3, as DNA: TGTGCCAGTCGGACAGGGGGCGGCGGCCACTACAATGAGCAGTTCTTC. Protein: CASRTGGGGHYNEQFF. The chain is built from TRBV19 and TRBJ2-1; TRBD1 matches at 11 bases. Germline-derived CDR1 and CDR2 are LNHDA and SQIVND (reference sequence). The V and J ends lost 8 bases and 3 bases, in that order; junction bases with no gene match: 9. The CDR3 consists of 16 residues.

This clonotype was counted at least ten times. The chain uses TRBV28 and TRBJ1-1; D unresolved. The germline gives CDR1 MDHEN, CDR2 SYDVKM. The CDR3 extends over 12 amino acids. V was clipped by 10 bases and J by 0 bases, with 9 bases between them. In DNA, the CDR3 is TGTGCCACCGGTGGGCTGAACACTGAAGCTTTCTTT. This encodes CATGGLNTEAFF.

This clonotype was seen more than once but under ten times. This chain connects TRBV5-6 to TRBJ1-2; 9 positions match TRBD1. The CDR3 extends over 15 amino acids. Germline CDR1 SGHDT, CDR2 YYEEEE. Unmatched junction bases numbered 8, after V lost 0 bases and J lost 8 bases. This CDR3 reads CASSLAVRTGVGYTF. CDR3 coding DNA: TGTGCCAGCAGCTTGGCCGTCAGGACAGGGGTAGGCTACACCTTC.

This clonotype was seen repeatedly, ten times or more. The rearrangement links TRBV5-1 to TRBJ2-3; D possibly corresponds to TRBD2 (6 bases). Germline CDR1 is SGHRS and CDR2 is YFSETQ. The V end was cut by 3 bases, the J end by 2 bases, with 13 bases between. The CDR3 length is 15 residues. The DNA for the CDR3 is TGCGCCAGCAGCTCGGGACTGGGACTCACAGATACGCAGTATTTT. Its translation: CASSSGLGLTDTQYF.

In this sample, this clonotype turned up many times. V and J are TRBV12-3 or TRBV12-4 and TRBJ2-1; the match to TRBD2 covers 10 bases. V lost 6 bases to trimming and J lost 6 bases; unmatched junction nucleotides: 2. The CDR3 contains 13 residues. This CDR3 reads CASREREGNEQFF. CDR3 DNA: TGTGCCAGCAGGGAGCGGGAGGGCAATGAGCAGTTCTTC.

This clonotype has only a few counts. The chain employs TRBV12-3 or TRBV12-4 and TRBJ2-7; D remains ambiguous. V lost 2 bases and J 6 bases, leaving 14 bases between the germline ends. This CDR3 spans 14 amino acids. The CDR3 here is CASSLSGVRGEQYF. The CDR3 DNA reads TGTGCCAGCAGTTTATCGGGCGTAAGAGGCGAGCAGTACTTC.

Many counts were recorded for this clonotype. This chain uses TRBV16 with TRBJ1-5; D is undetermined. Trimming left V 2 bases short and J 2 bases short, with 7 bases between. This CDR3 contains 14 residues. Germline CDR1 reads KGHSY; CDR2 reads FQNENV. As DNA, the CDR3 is TGTGCCAGCAGCCAAGGGCTGGGCAATCAGCCCCAGCATTTT. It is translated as CASSQGLGNQPQHF. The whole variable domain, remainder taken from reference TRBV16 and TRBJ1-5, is GEEVAQTPKHLVRGEGQKAKLYCAPIKGHSYVFWYQQVLKNEFKFLISFQNENVFDETGMPKERFSAKCLPNSPCSLEIQATKLEDSAVYFCASSQGLGNQPQHFGDGTRLSIL.

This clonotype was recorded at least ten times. The CDR3 DNA is TGTGCCAGCAGTTTAAGGACAGGGGGCACCGGGGAGCTGTTTTTT. This encodes CASSLRTGGTGELFF. This chain uses TRBV12-3 or TRBV12-4 with TRBJ2-2, with 10 positions matching TRBD1. The CDR3 runs 15 residues. The junction had 1 base not matched to a gene; V was cut back by 2 bases and J by 4 bases.

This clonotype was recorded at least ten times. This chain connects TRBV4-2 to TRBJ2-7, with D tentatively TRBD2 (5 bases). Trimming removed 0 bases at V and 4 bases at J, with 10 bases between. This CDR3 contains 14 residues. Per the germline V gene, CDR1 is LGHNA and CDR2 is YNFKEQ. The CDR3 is CASSQDLGGYEQYF. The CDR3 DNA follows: TGTGCCAGCAGCCAAGATCTTGGAGGTTACGAGCAGTACTTC.

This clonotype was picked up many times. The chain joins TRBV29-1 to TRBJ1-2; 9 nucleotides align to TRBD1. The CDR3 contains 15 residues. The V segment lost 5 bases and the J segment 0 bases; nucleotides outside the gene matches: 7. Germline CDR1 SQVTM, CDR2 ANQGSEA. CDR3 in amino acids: CSVTGGWSPNYGYTF. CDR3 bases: TGCAGCGTTACAGGGGGCTGGAGTCCTAACTATGGCTACACCTTC.

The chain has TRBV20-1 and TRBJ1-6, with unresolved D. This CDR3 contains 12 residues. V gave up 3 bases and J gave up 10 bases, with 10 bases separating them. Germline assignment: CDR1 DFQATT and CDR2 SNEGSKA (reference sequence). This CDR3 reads CSAREGSSPLHF. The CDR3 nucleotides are TGCAGTGCTAGGGAGGGCAGCTCACCCCTCCACTTT.

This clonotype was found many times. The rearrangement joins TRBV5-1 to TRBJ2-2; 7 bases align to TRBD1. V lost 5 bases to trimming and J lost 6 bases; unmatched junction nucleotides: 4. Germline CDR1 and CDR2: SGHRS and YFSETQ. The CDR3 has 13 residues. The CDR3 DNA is TGCGCCAGCAGAAAGGGGGCGGCCGGGGAGCTGTTTTTT. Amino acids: CASRKGAAGELFF.

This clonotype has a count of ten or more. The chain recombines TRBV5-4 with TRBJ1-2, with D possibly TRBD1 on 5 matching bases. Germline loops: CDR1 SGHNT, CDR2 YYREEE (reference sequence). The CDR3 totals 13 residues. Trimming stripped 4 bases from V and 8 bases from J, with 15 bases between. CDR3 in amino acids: CASSPDSFLGYTF. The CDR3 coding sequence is TGTGCCAGCAGCCCTGACAGTTTCTTGGGCTACACCTTC.

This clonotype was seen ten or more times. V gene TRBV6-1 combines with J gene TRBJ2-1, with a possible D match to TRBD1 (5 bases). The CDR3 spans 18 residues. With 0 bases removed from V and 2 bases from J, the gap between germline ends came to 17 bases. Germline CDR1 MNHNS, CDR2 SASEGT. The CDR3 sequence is CASSEALTAPPPYNEQFF. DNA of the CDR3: TGTGCCAGCAGTGAAGCGCTGACAGCCCCCCCTCCCTACAATGAGCAGTTCTTC.

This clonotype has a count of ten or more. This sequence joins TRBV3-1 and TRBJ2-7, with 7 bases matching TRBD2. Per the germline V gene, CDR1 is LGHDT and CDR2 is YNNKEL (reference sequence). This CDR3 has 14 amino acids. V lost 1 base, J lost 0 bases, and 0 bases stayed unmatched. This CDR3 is CASSQVAGSYEQYF. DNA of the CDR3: TGTGCCAGCAGCCAAGTAGCGGGCTCCTACGAGCAGTACTTC.

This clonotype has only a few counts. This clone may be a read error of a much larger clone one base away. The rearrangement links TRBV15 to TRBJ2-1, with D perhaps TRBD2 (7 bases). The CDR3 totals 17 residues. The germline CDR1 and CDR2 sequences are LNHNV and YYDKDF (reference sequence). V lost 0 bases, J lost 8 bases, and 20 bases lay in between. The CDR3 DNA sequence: TGTGCCACCAGCAGAGAGACTTGGGGGGGCCCTTTCTATGAGCAGTTCTTC. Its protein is CATSRETWGGPFYEQFF.

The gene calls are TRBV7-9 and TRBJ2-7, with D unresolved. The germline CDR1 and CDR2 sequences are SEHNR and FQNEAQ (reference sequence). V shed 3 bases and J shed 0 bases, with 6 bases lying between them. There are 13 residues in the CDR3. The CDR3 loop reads CASSFLSSYEQYF. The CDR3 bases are TGTGCCAGCAGCTTCCTCAGCTCCTACGAGCAGTACTTC.

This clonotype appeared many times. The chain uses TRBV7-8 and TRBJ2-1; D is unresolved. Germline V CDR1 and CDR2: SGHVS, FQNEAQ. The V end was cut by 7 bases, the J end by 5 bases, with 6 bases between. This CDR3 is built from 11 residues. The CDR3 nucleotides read TGTGCCAGCAATCGAGACAATGAGCAGTTCTTC. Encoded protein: CASNRDNEQFF.

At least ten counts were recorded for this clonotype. CDR3 in amino acids: CASSATPGPGKNIQYF. CDR3 nucleotides: TGCGCCAGCAGCGCGACCCCGGGACCCGGTAAAAACATTCAGTACTTC. The rearrangement uses TRBV5-1 and TRBJ2-4, with D perhaps TRBD1 or TRBD2 (5 bases each). Germline values: CDR1 SGHRS, CDR2 YFSETQ. With 4 bases removed from V and 4 bases from J, the gap between germline ends came to 18 bases. The CDR3 sequence is 16 residues long.

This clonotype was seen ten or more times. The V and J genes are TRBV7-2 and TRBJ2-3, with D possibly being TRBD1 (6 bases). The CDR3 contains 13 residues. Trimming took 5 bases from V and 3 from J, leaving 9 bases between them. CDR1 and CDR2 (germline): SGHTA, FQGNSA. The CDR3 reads CASSPDRTDTQYF. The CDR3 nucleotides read TGTGCCAGCAGCCCGGACAGAACAGATACGCAGTATTTT.

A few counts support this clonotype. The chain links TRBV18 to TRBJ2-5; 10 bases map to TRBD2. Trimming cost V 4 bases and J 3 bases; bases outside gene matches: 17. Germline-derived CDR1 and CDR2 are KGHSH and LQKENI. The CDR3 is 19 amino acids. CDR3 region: CASSLNLSPRTSGEETQYF. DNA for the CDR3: TGTGCCAGCTCACTCAACCTGTCCCCCAGGACTAGCGGCGAAGAGACCCAGTACTTC.

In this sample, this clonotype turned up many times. CDR3 sequence (DNA): TGTGCCAGCAGCTTGAGCCTAGCGGACTCCTACAATGAGCAGTTCTTC. The encoded protein is CASSLSLADSYNEQFF. V usage is TRBV7-9 and J usage is TRBJ2-1; 7 bases fit TRBD2. With 3 bases clipped from V and 0 bases from J, the junction kept 5 bases outside the gene matches. CDR3 length: 16 residues. From germline, CDR1 is SEHNR and CDR2 FQNEAQ (reference sequence).

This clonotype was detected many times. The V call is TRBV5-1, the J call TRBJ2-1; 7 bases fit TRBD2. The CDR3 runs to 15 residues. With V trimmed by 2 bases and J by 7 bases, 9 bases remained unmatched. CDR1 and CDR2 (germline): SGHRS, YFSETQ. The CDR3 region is CASSLSGAVGNEQFF. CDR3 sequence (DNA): TGCGCCAGCAGCTTAAGCGGGGCCGTTGGGAATGAGCAGTTCTTC. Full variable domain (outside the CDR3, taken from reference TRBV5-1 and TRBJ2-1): KAGVTQTPRYLIKTRGQQVTLSCSPISGHRSVSWYQQTPGQGLQFLFEYFSETQRNKGNFPGRFSGRQFSNSRSEMNVSTLELGDSALYLCASSLSGAVGNEQFFGPGTRLTVL.